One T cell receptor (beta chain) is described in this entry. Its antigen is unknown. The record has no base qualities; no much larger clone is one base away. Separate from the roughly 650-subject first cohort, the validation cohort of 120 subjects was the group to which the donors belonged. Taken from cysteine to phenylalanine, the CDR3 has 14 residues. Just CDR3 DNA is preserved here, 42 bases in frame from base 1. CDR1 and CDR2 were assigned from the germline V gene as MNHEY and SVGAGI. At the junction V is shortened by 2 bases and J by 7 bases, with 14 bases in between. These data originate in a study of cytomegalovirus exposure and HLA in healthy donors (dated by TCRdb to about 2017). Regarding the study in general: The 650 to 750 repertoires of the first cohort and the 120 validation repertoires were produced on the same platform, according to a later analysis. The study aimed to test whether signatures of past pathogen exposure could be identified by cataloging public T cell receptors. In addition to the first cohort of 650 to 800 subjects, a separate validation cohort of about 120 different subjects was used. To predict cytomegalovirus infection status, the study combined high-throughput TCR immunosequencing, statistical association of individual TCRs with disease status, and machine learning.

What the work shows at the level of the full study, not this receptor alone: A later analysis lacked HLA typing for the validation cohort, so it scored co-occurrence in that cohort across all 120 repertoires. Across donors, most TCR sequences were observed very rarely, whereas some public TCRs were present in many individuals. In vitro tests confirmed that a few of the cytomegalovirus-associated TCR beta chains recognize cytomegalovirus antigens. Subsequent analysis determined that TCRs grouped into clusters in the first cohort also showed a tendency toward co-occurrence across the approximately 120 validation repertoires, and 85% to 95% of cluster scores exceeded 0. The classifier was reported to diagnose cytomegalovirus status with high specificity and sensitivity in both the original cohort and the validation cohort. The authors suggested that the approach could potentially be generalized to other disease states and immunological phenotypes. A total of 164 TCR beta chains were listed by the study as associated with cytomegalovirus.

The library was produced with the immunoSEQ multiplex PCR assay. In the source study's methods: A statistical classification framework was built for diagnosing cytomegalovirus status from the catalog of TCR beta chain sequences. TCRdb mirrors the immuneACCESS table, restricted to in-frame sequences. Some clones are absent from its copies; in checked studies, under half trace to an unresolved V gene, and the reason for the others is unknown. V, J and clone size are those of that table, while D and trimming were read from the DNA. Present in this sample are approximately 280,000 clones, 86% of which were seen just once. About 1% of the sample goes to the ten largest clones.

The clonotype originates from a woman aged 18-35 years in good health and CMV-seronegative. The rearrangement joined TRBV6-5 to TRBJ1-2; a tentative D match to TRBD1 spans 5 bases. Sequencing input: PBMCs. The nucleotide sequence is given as TGTGCCAGCAGTTACCAGGCAGGGAGGGGTGGCTACACCTTC. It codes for CASSYQAGRGGYTF.